The 24 T cell receptor beta chains below come from one sample, sequenced in a study of Ad26.COV2.S vaccination and SARS-CoV-2 variants. Generated by immunoSEQ multiplex PCR, the TCRdb table keeps only in-frame clones and is missing some. This sample has around 94,000 clones; around three quarters occur once, and the top ten carry 15% to 20%. The starting material was peripheral blood, obtained after recovery from COVID-19. Receptors were obtained from a human donor who had recovered from COVID-19.

CDR3 DNA sequence: TGTGCCAGCAGCCAAGAAAGTGGGGATTCACCCCTCCACTTT. Translated: CASSQESGDSPLHF. V is TRBV3-1 (or the pseudogene TRBV3-2) and J is TRBJ1-6; D call uncertain. The CDR3 runs 14 residues. The germline CDR1 and CDR2 sequences are LGHDT and YNNKEL (reference sequence). Trimming took off 0 bases at V and 8 bases at J, with 8 bases between the two ends.

This clone was seen a handful of times. The rearrangement links TRBV3-1 (or the pseudogene TRBV3-2) to TRBJ2-2; D unclear. The CDR3 sequence is 13 residues long. V shed 4 bases and J shed 8 bases, with 11 bases lying between them. The germline V gene encodes CDR1 LGHDT and CDR2 YNNKEL (reference sequence). CDR3 in DNA: TGTGCCAGCAGCCCCCGCGGACGGGGGGAGCTGTTTTTT. Protein product: CASSPRGRGELFF.

The chain carries TRBV28 and TRBJ2-6, with TRBD2 matching 7 bases. This CDR3 spans 14 amino acids. From germline, CDR1 is MDHEN and CDR2 SYDVKM. V shed 4 bases, J shed 11 bases, and the junction held 8 bases outside the gene matches. The CDR3 DNA is TGTGCCAGCAGTTCCCCCGGGGGGAACGACGTCCTGACTTTC. It encodes CASSSPGGNDVLTF.

The chain combines TRBV20-1 with TRBJ1-1; D unresolved. Germline CDR1 is DFQATT and CDR2 is SNEGSKA (reference sequence). The V end was cut by 5 bases, the J end by 7 bases, with 11 bases between. The CDR3 has 11 residues. The CDR3 DNA reads TGCAGTGCTCCCAGGAGATTTGAAGCTTTCTTT. Its protein product is CSAPRRFEAFF.

The chain is built from TRBV5-1 and TRBJ2-1; the match to TRBD1 covers 9 bases. This CDR3 is built from 16 residues. The J segment lost 8 bases and the V segment lost 4 bases, leaving 13 bases of the junction unmatched. Per the germline V gene, CDR1 is SGHRS and CDR2 is YFSETQ. The CDR3 DNA follows: TGCGCCAGCAGCCCCGACCCCCCGACAGGGGGGGATGAGCAGTTCTTC. It yields the protein CASSPDPPTGGDEQFF.

V gene TRBV19 combines with J gene TRBJ2-7; weak D call: TRBD1 (5 bases). This CDR3 is built from 14 residues. Germline CDR1 reads LNHDA; CDR2 reads SQIVND (reference sequence). Trimming left V 5 bases short and J 2 bases short, with 13 bases between. This chain's CDR3 is CASSQGGFTYEQYF. DNA for the CDR3: TGTGCCAGTAGTCAGGGCGGATTCACCTACGAGCAGTACTTC.

The chain joins TRBV2 to TRBJ1-5; D gene uncertain. The CDR3 loop spans 13 amino acids. With 4 bases removed from V and 1 base from J, the gap between germline ends came to 5 bases. Germline values: CDR1 SNHLY, CDR2 FYNNEI. The CDR3 sequence is CASSGGSNQPQHF. DNA for the CDR3: TGTGCCAGCAGTGGAGGGAGCAATCAGCCCCAGCATTTT.

The V gene is TRBV2, the J gene TRBJ1-2, with 10 bases that match TRBD1. CDR3 length equals 14 residues. V dropped 4 bases and J dropped 6; count of bases not matched to a gene: 5. The germline V gene encodes CDR1 SNHLY and CDR2 FYNNEI. The CDR3 is CASSADRGLNGYTF. The CDR3 DNA reads as TGTGCCAGCAGTGCTGACAGGGGGCTCAATGGCTACACCTTC.

The V gene is TRBV9, the J gene TRBJ1-6; D perhaps matches TRBD1 (5 bases). Trimming stripped 1 base from V and 3 bases from J, with 5 bases between. Germline lookup yields CDR1 SGDLS and CDR2 YYNGEE. The CDR3 loop spans 14 amino acids. CDR3 loop: CASSVRGYNSPLHF. The DNA for the CDR3 is TGTGCCAGCAGCGTAAGGGGCTATAATTCACCCCTCCACTTT. The full variable domain, its missing parts supplied by reference TRBV9 and TRBJ1-6, is DSGVTQTPKHLITATGQRVTLRCSPRSGDLSVYWYQQSLDQGLQFLIQYYNGEERAKGNILERFSAQQFPDLHSELNLSSLELGDSALYFCASSVRGYNSPLHFGNGTRLTVT.

V gene TRBV29-1 combines with J gene TRBJ2-2; the match to TRBD1 covers 9 bases. CDR3 length equals 15 residues. Germline CDR1 is SQVTM and CDR2 is ANQGSEA. Trimming removed 1 base from V and 0 bases from J; junction bases left unmatched: 0. The CDR3 loop is CSVEGQGANTGELFF. The CDR3 region has the DNA TGCAGCGTTGAAGGACAGGGGGCGAACACCGGGGAGCTGTTTTTT.

This sequence joins TRBV7-9 and TRBJ2-3; tentatively, D is TRBD1 or TRBD2 (6 bases each). Trimming removed 5 bases from V and 0 bases from J, with 18 bases in between. Germline CDR1 is SEHNR and CDR2 is FQNEAQ (reference sequence). CDR3 length: 17 amino acids. The CDR3 coding sequence is TGTGCCAGCAGCGAATGGGGGGCAACCGCTAGCACAGATACGCAGTATTTT. It translates to CASSEWGATASTDTQYF.

The V and J genes are TRBV27 and TRBJ1-1; maybe TRBD1 (5 bases). Trimming took off 4 bases at V and 1 base at J, with 10 bases between the two ends. The CDR3 has 14 residues. The germline V gene has CDR1 MNHEY and CDR2 SMNVEV (reference sequence). DNA of the CDR3: TGTGCCAGCAGTTCCCCAGGGACGAACACTGAAGCTTTCTTT. Its translation is CASSSPGTNTEAFF.

V is TRBV12-3 or TRBV12-4 and J is TRBJ2-7; D possibly uses TRBD1 or TRBD2 (5 bases each). This CDR3 contains 13 residues. The V gene lost 6 bases and the J gene lost 5 bases, with 14 bases spanning the gap. The CDR3 protein is CASSSRDLNEQYF. As DNA, the CDR3 is TGTGCCAGCAGCTCCCGGGACCTTAACGAGCAGTACTTC.

In regard to this clone: The junction departs from the called germline gene at one end, perhaps through a read error. The chain is built from TRBV3-1 (or the pseudogene TRBV3-2) and TRBJ1-3; D is unresolved. The CDR3 length is 13 residues. Germline CDR1 is LGHDT and CDR2 is YNNKEL (reference sequence). This CDR3 reads CVSSQGRGNTIYF. As DNA, the CDR3 is TGTGTCAGCAGCCAAGGCAGGGGAAACACCATATATTTT.

The chain uses TRBV2 and TRBJ1-4; a possible D gene is TRBD1 (5 bases). The CDR3 runs to 12 residues. Trimming shortened V by 2 bases and J by 7 bases, and 5 bases separated the two germline ends. The germline CDR1 and CDR2 sequences are SNHLY and FYNNEI. CDR3 DNA: TGTGCCAGCAGTGAACAGGGTGAAAAACTGTTTTTT. Translated: CASSEQGEKLFF.

J is TRBJ1-4 and V is TRBV19, with D possibly TRBD1 on 5 matching bases. Trimming pared 6 bases from V and 0 bases from J, leaving 11 bases between. This CDR3 has 15 residues. Germline CDR1 is LNHDA and CDR2 is SQIVND (reference sequence). CDR3 loop: CASRSGTATNEKLFF. In DNA, the CDR3 is TGTGCCAGTAGATCCGGGACCGCAACTAATGAAAAACTGTTTTTT.

This clone was detected once. The CDR3 coding sequence is TGTGCCAGCAGCAAGTTAGCGGGGGGGACTTTTGAGCAGTTCTTC. Translation gives CASSKLAGGTFEQFF. This chain links TRBV5-6 with TRBJ2-1, with 11 bases identical to TRBD2. This CDR3 region has 15 residues. V shed 4 bases and J 9 bases; nucleotides not matched to a gene: 9. Germline V lookup: CDR1 SGHDT, CDR2 YYEEEE. Combining the CDR3 with reference TRBV5-6 and TRBJ2-1 gives the whole variable domain DAGVTQSPTHLIKTRGQQVTLRCSPKSGHDTVSWYQQALGQGPQFIFQYYEEEERQRGNFPDRFSGHQFPNYSSELNVNALLLGDSALYLCASSKLAGGTFEQFFGPGTRLTVL.

This chain uses TRBV14 with TRBJ1-1; TRBD1 matches 8 bases. Germline CDR1 SGHDN, CDR2 FVKESK. The CDR3 totals 15 residues. V was pared by 6 bases and J by 5 bases, with 11 bases of the junction left unmatched. Written as DNA, the CDR3 is TGTGCCAGCAGTCGGCTTCAGGGGGCTGGGACTGAAGCTTTCTTT. Translated: CASSRLQGAGTEAFF.

In the case of this clone: The same CDR3 can be traced to other DNA sequences in this sample. The gene calls are TRBV9 and TRBJ2-3; D is unresolved. Germline V CDR1 and CDR2: SGDLS, YYNGEE. The CDR3 is 12 amino acids. Trimming stripped 0 bases from V and 5 bases from J, with 4 bases between. The CDR3 sequence is CASSVEGDTQYF. CDR3 DNA sequence: TGTGCCAGCAGCGTAGAGGGAGATACGCAGTATTTT.

The chain recombines TRBV2 with TRBJ2-7; D is unclear. V was clipped by 0 bases and J by 2 bases, with 2 bases between them. Germline CDR1 and CDR2: SNHLY and FYNNEI. CDR3 length: 12 amino acids. The CDR3 DNA is TGTGCCAGCAGTGAAGCCGCCTACGAGCAGTACTTC. Its translation: CASSEAAYEQYF.

The rearrangement joins TRBV5-6 to TRBJ1-2; D not resolved. CDR1 and CDR2 (germline): SGHDT, YYEEEE. Trimming took off 5 bases at V and 4 bases at J, with 15 bases between the two ends. The CDR3 is 14 residues long. DNA for the CDR3: TGTGCCAGCAGTTCCGGGCTTCCAGGCTATGGCTACACCTTC. Its protein is CASSSGLPGYGYTF.

The rearrangement joins TRBV10-3 to TRBJ1-1; D uncertain. V dropped 0 bases and J dropped 3 bases, with 11 bases sitting between them. From germline, CDR1 is ENHRY and CDR2 SYGVKD. The CDR3 is made up of 15 amino acids. CDR3 loop: CAISESISGYTEAFF. CDR3 coding DNA: TGTGCCATCAGTGAGTCGATATCGGGCTACACTGAAGCTTTCTTT.

The rearrangement uses TRBV6-4 and TRBJ1-6; D gene unclear. Germline values: CDR1 MRHNA, CDR2 SNTAGT. V was shortened by 6 bases and J by 5 bases, with 14 bases between the two germline ends. The CDR3 consists of 15 residues. The CDR3 DNA is TGTGCCAGCAGGGAGGACTCCGGGCATAATTCACCCCTCCACTTT. It yields the protein CASREDSGHNSPLHF.

CDR3 sequence reads: CASSPQRTDTQYF. In DNA, the CDR3 is TGTGCCAGCAGCCCCCAGCGGACAGATACGCAGTATTTT. The chain combines TRBV7-2 with TRBJ2-3; D perhaps matches TRBD2 (5 bases). V lost 5 bases and J lost 3, with 9 bases in between. Germline V CDR1 and CDR2: SGHTA, FQGNSA. The CDR3 loop spans 13 amino acids.